The source of this T cell receptor beta chain is a study of blood T cell repertoires in COVID-19. Study-wide context: T cells, B-cell-depleted T cells, or PBMCs provided the cDNA or gDNA that served as material.

Clones were read by immunoSEQ multiplex PCR, and TCRdb kept only the in-frame ones, dropping some. The data hold approximately 110,000 clones, with roughly 83% observed a single time. The sequenced sample consisted of peripheral blood. The TCR comes from a woman in her 70s with acute or convalescent COVID-19.

DNA of the CDR3: TGTGCCACCCGGGGGGACCCGGGTGGCTACACCTTC. Amino acid sequence: CATRGDPGGYTF. The chain couples TRBV19 to TRBJ1-2, with a weak D call TRBD1 (5 bases). In germline, CDR1 is LNHDA, CDR2 SQIVND (reference sequence). The length of the CDR3 is 12 residues. Trimming cost V 10 bases and J 7 bases, with 16 bases left between them.